A single sample gave rise to the 15 T cell receptor beta chains below, sequenced in a study of cytomegalovirus exposure and HLA in healthy donors. Generated by immunoSEQ multiplex PCR, the TCRdb table keeps only in-frame clones and is missing some. The sample has about 120,000 clones; nearly 90% are singletons. The sequenced material came from PBMCs. The receptors come from a woman aged 18-29 years in good health and CMV-seronegative.

The chain combines TRBV2 with TRBJ2-1; TRBD2 might be the D (6 bases). There are 15 residues in the CDR3. The V end lost 7 bases, the J end lost 1 base, and 14 bases lay between the germline ends. In germline, CDR1 is SNHLY, CDR2 FYNNEI. For the CDR3, the DNA is TGTGCCAGCACCGTGGGTAGCGGTTCCTACAATGAGCAGTTCTTC. It codes for CASTVGSGSYNEQFF. The full variable domain, rest sourced from reference TRBV2 and TRBJ2-1, is EPEVTQTPSHQVTQMGQEVILRCVPISNHLYFYWYRQILGQKVEFLVSFYNNEISEKSEIFDDQFSVERPDGSNFTLKIRSTKLEDSAMYFCASTVGSGSYNEQFFGPGTRLTVL.

The V and J genes are TRBV6-5 and TRBJ1-2, with 7 bases lining up with TRBD1. The length of the CDR3 is 15 residues. V trimming: 7 bases; J trimming: 4 bases; junction bases outside the gene matches: 12. The germline V gene has CDR1 MNHEY and CDR2 SVGAGI. The CDR3 bases are TGTGCCAGCACTAGGGGTTCACAGGGGTCCTATGGCTACACCTTC. Translating gives CASTRGSQGSYGYTF.

The chain couples TRBV4-1 to TRBJ2-5, with D perhaps matching TRBD1 (7 bases). The germline V gene encodes CDR1 MGHRA and CDR2 YSYEKL. Trimming took off 3 bases at V and 3 bases at J, with 23 bases between the two ends. This CDR3 spans 18 amino acids. Here the CDR3 DNA reads TGCGCCAGCAGCCACCCCGTGGTTAGGGGGCGGGAAAAAGAGACCCAGTACTTC. It codes for CASSHPVVRGREKETQYF.

This clone has a single count. The chain uses TRBV14 and TRBJ2-7, with 7 bases that match TRBD1. Per germline, CDR1 SGHDN and CDR2 FVKESK. This CDR3 region has 16 residues. Trimming took 1 base from V and 3 from J; bases not matched to a gene: 9. The CDR3 coding sequence is TGTGCCAGCAGCCAAGCACAGGGGCGCCCCTTCTACGAGCAGTACTTC. It is translated as CASSQAQGRPFYEQYF.

The chain carries TRBV7-2 and TRBJ1-2, with unresolved D. The CDR3 runs to 13 residues. V dropped 0 bases and J dropped 4 bases, with 6 bases sitting between them. Germline lookup yields CDR1 SGHTA and CDR2 FQGNSA. This chain's CDR3 is CASSLAQIYGYTF. CDR3 sequence (DNA): TGTGCCAGCAGCTTAGCGCAGATCTATGGCTACACCTTC.

The chain recombines TRBV7-8 with TRBJ2-7, with 10 bases lining up with TRBD1. The CDR3 length is 14 residues. Germline CDR1 reads SGHVS; CDR2 reads FQNEAQ. Trimming at V came to 6 bases and at J to 6 bases, leaving 8 bases not matched to a gene. The CDR3 protein is CASRPPGQGFEQYF. CDR3 nucleotides: TGTGCCAGCAGACCCCCGGGACAGGGGTTCGAGCAGTACTTC.

The rearrangement links TRBV6-1 to TRBJ2-1; 8 positions match TRBD2. Per germline, CDR1 MNHNS and CDR2 SASEGT. The V gene end was trimmed by 2 bases and the J gene end by 11 bases; junction bases not matched to a gene: 14. The CDR3 length is 16 residues. The DNA for the CDR3 is TGTGCCAGCAGTGAAATGGGCTCGGGACTAGTCATTCAGCAGTTCTTC. This translates into CASSEMGSGLVIQQFF.

The genes are TRBV11-2 and TRBJ1-1, with 9 bases identical to TRBD1. The CDR3 has 16 residues. Germline V CDR1 and CDR2: SGHAT, FQNNGV. Trimming took 0 bases from V and 2 from J; bases not matched to a gene: 4. CDR3 DNA: TGTGCCAGCAGCTTAGAGAACAGGGGGCCAAACACTGAAGCTTTCTTT. It codes for CASSLENRGPNTEAFF.

The chain uses TRBV4-2 and TRBJ1-2; maybe TRBD1 (5 bases). Deletions cut 0 bases from V and 8 bases from J, with 16 bases between. CDR3 length: 15 amino acids. Germline CDR1 reads LGHNA; CDR2 reads YNFKEQ. The CDR3 bases are TGTGCCAGCAGCCAAGAGGGCAGGGCGTATTACGGCTACACCTTC. Encoded protein: CASSQEGRAYYGYTF.

The chain couples TRBV15 to TRBJ2-5, with a possible D match to TRBD2 (6 bases). The germline V gene has CDR1 LNHNV and CDR2 YYDKDF (reference sequence). The CDR3 contains 15 residues. V lost 3 bases to trimming and J lost 4 bases, with 15 bases between them. CDR3 residues: CATSSGRGFGETQYF. DNA of the CDR3: TGTGCCACCAGCAGCGGGAGAGGATTTGGAGAGACCCAGTACTTC.

Points on this clone: Within the sample, other DNA sequences also encode this same CDR3. The chain uses TRBV4-3 and TRBJ2-7; 7 bases align to TRBD2. Germline V lookup: CDR1 LGHNA, CDR2 YSLEER. V gave up 0 bases and J gave up 4 bases; unmatched junction bases: 9. CDR3 length: 16 amino acids. CDR3 amino acids: CASSQDLAGGGYEQYF. The CDR3 region has the DNA TGCGCCAGCAGCCAAGATCTGGCAGGCGGGGGTTACGAGCAGTACTTC.

The gene calls are TRBV2 and TRBJ1-2; D gene unclear. Between the trimmed V and J ends, which lost 7 bases and 7 bases, there was a span of 13 bases. Germline CDR1 reads SNHLY; CDR2 reads FYNNEI. The CDR3 is 12 residues long. This CDR3 is CASNPSGGGYTF. As DNA, the CDR3 is TGTGCCAGCAATCCGTCCGGTGGTGGCTACACCTTC.

The chain combines TRBV7-2 with TRBJ2-3; 15 nucleotides agree with TRBD2. The V and J ends lost 6 bases and 5 bases, in that order; junction bases with no gene match: 6. CDR3 length: 16 amino acids. CDR1 SGHTA and CDR2 FQGNSA come from the germline V gene. CDR3: CASSRTSGGAGDTQYF. The DNA for the CDR3 is TGTGCCAGCAGTCGGACTAGCGGGGGGGCAGGAGATACGCAGTATTTT.

This clone appeared a single time. The CDR3 sequence: CASSNPYRRGTQYDTDTQYF. DNA for the CDR3: TGTGCCAGCTCCAACCCCTATCGGCGGGGAACTCAATATGACACAGATACGCAGTATTTT. The chain has TRBV18 and TRBJ2-3, with D possibly TRBD2 on 6 matching bases. CDR3 length: 20 amino acids. Germline V CDR1 and CDR2: KGHSH, LQKENI. V was clipped by 6 bases and J by 2 bases, with 30 bases between them.

This rearrangement joins TRBV15 to TRBJ2-1, with 11 nucleotides matching TRBD2. J gave up 7 bases and V 0 bases, and 11 bases lay outside the gene matches. This CDR3 contains 18 residues. Germline CDR1 LNHNV, CDR2 YYDKDF (reference sequence). The chain's CDR3 is CATSRDPLAGAGRNEQFF. Here the CDR3 DNA reads TGTGCCACCAGCAGAGATCCACTAGCGGGAGCAGGGCGTAATGAGCAGTTCTTC.